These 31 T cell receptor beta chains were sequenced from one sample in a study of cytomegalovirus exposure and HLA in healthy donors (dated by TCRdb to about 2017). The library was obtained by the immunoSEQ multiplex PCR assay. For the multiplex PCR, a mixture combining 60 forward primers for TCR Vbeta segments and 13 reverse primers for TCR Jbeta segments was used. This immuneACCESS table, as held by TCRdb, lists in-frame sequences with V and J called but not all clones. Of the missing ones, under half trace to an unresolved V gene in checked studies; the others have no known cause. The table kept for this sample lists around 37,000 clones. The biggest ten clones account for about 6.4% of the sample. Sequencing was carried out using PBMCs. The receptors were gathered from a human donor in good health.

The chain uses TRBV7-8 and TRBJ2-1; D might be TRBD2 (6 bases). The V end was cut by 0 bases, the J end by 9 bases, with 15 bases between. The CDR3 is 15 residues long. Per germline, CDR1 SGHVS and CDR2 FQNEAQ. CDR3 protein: CASSLAGTVTTEQFF. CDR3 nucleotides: TGTGCCAGCAGCTTAGCTGGGACTGTAACGACTGAGCAGTTCTTC.

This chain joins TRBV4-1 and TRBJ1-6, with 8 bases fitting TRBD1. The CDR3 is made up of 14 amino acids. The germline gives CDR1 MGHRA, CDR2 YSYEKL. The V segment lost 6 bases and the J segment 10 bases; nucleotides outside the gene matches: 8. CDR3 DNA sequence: TGCGCCAGCAGGCCCGACAGGGGTGACTCACCCCTCCACTTT. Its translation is CASRPDRGDSPLHF.

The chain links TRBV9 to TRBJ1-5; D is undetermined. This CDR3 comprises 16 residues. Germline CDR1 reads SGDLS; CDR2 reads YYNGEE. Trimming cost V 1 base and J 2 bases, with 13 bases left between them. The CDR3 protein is CASSVPPGIGNQPQHF. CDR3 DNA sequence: TGTGCCAGCAGCGTACCGCCCGGGATAGGCAATCAGCCCCAGCATTTT.

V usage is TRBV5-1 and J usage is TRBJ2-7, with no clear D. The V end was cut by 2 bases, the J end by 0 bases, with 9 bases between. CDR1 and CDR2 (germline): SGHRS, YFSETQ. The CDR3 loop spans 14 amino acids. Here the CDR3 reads CASSFSPGSYEQYF. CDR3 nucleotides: TGCGCCAGCAGCTTTTCCCCAGGCTCCTACGAGCAGTACTTC.

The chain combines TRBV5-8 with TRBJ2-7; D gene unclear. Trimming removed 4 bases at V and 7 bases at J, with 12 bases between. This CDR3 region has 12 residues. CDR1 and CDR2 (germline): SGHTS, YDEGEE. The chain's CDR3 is CASSPRASEQYF. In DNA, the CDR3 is TGTGCCAGCAGCCCTCGAGCGAGTGAGCAGTACTTC.

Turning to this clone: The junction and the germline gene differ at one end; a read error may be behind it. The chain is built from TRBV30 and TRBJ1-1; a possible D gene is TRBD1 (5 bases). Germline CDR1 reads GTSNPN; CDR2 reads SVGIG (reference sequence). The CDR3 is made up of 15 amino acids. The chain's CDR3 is CAGSVPDSWNTEAFF. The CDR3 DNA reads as TGTGCCGGGAGTGTACCCGACAGCTGGAACACTGAAGCTTTCTTT.

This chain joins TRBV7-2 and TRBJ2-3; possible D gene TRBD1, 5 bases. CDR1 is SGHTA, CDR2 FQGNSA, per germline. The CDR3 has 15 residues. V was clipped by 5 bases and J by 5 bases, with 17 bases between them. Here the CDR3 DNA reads TGTGCCAGCAGCCAAGACAGTAAAGGCAGAGATACGCAGTATTTT. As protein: CASSQDSKGRDTQYF.

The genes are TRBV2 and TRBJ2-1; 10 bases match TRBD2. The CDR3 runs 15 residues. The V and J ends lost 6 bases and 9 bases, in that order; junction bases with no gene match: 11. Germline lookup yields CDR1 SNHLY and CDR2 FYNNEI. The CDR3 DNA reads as TGTGCCAGCAGGGTGGAACTAGCGGGGAAGGGTGAGCAGTTCTTC. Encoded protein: CASRVELAGKGEQFF.

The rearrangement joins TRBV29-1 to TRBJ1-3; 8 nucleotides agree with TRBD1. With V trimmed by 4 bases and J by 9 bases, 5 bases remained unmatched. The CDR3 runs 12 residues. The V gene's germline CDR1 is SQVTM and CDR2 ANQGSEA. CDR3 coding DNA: TGCAGCGTTGGGACAGGGTCAGGCACCATATATTTT. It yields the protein CSVGTGSGTIYF.

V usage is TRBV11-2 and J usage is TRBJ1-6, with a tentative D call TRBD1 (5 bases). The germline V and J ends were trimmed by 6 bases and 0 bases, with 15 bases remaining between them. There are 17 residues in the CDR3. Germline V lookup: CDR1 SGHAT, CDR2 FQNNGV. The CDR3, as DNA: TGTGCCAGCAGATCGGGACGGGAGAGCTCCTATAATTCACCCCTCCACTTT. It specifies CASRSGRESSYNSPLHF.

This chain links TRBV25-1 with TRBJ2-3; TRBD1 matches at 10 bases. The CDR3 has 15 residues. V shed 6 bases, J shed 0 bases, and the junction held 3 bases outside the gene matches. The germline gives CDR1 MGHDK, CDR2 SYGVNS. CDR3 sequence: CASSDRGRSTDTQYF. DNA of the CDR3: TGTGCCAGCAGCGACAGGGGGCGAAGCACAGATACGCAGTATTTT.

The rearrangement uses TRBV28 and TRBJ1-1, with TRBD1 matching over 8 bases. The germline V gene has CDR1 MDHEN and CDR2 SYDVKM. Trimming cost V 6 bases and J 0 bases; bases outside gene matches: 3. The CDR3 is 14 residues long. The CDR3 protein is CASSKTGVNTEAFF. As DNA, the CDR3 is TGTGCCAGCAGCAAGACAGGGGTGAACACTGAAGCTTTCTTT.

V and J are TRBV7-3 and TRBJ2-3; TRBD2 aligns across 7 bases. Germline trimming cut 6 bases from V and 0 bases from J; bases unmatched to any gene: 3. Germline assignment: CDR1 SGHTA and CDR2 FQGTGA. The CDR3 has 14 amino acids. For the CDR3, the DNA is TGTGCCAGCAGGTTGCGGGGGAGCACAGATACGCAGTATTTT. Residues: CASRLRGSTDTQYF.

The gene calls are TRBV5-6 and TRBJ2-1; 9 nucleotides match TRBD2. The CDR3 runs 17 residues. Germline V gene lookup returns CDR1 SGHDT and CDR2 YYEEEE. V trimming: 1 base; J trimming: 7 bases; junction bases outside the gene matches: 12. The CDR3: CASSLQRGASTRNEQFF. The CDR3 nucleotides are TGTGCCAGCAGCTTGCAGCGGGGGGCCTCCACGCGGAATGAGCAGTTCTTC.

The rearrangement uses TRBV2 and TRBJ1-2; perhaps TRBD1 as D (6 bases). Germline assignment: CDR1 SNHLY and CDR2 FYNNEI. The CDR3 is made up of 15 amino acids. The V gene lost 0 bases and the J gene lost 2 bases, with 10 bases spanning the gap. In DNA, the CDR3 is TGTGCCAGCAGTGAAGCGCCGACAGGCAACTATGGCTACACCTTC. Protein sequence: CASSEAPTGNYGYTF.

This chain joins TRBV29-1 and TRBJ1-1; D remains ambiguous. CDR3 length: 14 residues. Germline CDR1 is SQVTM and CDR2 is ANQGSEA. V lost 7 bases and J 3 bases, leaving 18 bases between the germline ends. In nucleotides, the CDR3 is TGCAGCGCCCTCGATACCGAGGGAGACACTGAAGCTTTCTTT. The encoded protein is CSALDTEGDTEAFF. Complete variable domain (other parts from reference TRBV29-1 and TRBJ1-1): SAVISQKPSRDICQRGTSLTIQCQVDSQVTMMFWYRQQPGQSLTLIATANQGSEATYESGFVIDKFPISRPNLTFSTLTVSNMSPEDSSIYLCSALDTEGDTEAFFGQGTRLTVV.

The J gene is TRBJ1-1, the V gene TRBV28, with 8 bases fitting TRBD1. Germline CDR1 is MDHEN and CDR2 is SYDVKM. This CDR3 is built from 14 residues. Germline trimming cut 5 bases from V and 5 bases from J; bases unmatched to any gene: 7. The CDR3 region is CASSPTRTGTEAFF. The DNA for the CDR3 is TGTGCCAGCAGTCCCACCAGGACAGGGACTGAAGCTTTCTTT.

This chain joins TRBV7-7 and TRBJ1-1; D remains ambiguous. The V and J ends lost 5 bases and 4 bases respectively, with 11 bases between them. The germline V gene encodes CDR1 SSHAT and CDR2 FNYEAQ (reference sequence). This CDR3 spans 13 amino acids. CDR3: CASSLRLATEAFF. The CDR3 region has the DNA TGTGCCAGCAGCCTGCGACTCGCCACTGAAGCTTTCTTT.

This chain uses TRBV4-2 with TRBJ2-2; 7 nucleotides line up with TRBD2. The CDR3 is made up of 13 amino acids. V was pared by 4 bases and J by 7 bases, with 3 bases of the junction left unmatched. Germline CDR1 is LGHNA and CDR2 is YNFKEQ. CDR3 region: CASSRREGGELFF. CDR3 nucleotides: TGTGCCAGCAGCCGTAGGGAGGGCGGGGAGCTGTTTTTT.

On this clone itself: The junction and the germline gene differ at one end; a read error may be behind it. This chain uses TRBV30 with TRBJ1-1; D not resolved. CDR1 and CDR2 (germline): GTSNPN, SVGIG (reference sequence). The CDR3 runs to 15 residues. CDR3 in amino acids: CAGRRRGSMNTEAFF. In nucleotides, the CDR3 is TGTGCCGGGAGAAGGCGAGGCAGTATGAACACTGAAGCTTTCTTT.

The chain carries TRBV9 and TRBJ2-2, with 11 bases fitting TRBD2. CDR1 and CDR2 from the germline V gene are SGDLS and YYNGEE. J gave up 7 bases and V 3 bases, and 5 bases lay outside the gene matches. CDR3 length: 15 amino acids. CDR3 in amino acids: CASSAGLAAGGELFF. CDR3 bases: TGTGCCAGCAGCGCGGGACTAGCGGCGGGCGGGGAGCTGTTTTTT.

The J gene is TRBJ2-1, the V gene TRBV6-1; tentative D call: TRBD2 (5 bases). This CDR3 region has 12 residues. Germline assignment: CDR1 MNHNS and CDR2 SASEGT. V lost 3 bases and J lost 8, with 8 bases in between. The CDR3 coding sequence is TGTGCCAGCAGTGATACCGGGGATGAGCAGTTCTTC. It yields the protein CASSDTGDEQFF.

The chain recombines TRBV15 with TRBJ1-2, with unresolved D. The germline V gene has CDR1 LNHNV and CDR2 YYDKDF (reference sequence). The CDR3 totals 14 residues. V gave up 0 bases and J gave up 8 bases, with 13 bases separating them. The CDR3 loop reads CATSRDQSLGGYTF. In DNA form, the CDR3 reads TGTGCCACCAGCAGAGATCAAAGCCTGGGCGGCTACACCTTC.

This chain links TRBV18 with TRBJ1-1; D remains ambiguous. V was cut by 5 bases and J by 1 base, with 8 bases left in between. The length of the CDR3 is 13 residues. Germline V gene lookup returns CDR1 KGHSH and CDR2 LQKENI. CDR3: CASSSGENTEAFF. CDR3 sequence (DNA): TGTGCCAGCTCATCTGGAGAGAACACTGAAGCTTTCTTT.

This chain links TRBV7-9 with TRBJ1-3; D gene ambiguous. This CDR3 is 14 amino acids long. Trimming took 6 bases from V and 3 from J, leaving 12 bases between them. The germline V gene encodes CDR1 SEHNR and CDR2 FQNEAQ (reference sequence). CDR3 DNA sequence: TGTGCCAGCAGGGTCACCGAGGATGGAAACACCATATATTTT. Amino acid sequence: CASRVTEDGNTIYF.

The DNA of the CDR3 is TGTGCCAGCAGCCCCTACTCGGGATTCAATGAGCAGTTCTTC. The encoded protein is CASSPYSGFNEQFF. The V call is TRBV9, the J call TRBJ2-1, with a tentative D call TRBD2 (5 bases). This CDR3 has 14 amino acids. V lost 4 bases, J lost 6 bases, and 14 bases lay in between. Germline-derived CDR1 and CDR2 are SGDLS and YYNGEE.

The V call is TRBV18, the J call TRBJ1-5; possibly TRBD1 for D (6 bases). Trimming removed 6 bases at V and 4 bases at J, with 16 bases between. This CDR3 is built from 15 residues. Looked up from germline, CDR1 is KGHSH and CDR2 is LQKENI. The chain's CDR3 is CASSLAQGYNQPQHF. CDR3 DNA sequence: TGTGCCAGCTCCTTAGCACAGGGATATAATCAGCCCCAGCATTTT.

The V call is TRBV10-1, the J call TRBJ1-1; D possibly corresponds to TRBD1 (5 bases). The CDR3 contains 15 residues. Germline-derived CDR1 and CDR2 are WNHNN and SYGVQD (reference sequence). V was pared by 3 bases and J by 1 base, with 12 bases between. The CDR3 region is CASSEQVGWNTEAFF. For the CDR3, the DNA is TGCGCCAGCAGTGAACAGGTTGGGTGGAACACTGAAGCTTTCTTT.

The CDR3 is CASSSRGLRTDTQYF. CDR3 DNA sequence: TGTGCCAGCAGCTCCCGAGGACTACGCACAGATACGCAGTATTTT. The genes are TRBV5-5 and TRBJ2-3, with D possibly being TRBD2 (6 bases). Per germline, CDR1 SGHKS and CDR2 YYEKEE (reference sequence). The V and J ends lost 3 bases and 1 base respectively, with 12 bases between them. This CDR3 comprises 15 residues.

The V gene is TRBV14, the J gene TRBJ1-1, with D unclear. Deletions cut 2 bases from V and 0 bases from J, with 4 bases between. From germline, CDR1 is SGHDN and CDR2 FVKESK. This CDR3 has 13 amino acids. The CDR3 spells CASSQQMNTEAFF. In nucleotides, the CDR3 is TGTGCCAGCAGCCAACAAATGAACACTGAAGCTTTCTTT. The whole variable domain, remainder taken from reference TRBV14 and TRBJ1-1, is EAGVTQFPSHSVIEKGQTVTLRCDPISGHDNLYWYRRVMGKEIKFLLHFVKESKQDESGMPNNRFLAERTGGTYSTLKVQPAELEDSGVYFCASSQQMNTEAFFGQGTRLTVV.

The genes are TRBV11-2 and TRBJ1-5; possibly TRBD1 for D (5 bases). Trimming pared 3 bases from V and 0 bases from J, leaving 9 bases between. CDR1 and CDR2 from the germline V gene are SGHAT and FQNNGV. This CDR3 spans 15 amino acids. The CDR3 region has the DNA TGTGCCAGCAGCTTCGGACAACGTAGCAATCAGCCCCAGCATTTT. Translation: CASSFGQRSNQPQHF.